This record looks at one TCR beta chain sequence and its context. Deletions cut 3 bases from V and 6 bases from J, with 14 bases between. Germline-derived CDR1 and CDR2 are MNHNS and SASEGT. The CDR3 is 14 amino acids. This specimen belongs to a study of T-cell reconstitution after alpha-beta-depleted transplantation in children. Preparation of the TCRbeta library involved a method that used unique molecular identifiers. One entry per CDR3 protein, called by TCRdb with MiXCR from the PCR reads. This sample has around 530,000 distinct CDR3 sequences; 30% to 35% occur once, and the top ten carry 2.4%. The genes are TRBV6-1 and TRBJ2-5; D is perhaps TRBD2 (5 bases). The starting material was PBMCs from the stem cell graft donor, obtained from the stem cell graft. This sequence originates from a human donor who donated a stem cell graft to a child with aplastic anemia. The DNA for the CDR3 is TGTGCCAGCAGTGAGGGATCTAGCACGAAGACCCAGTACTTC. It yields the protein CASSEGSSTKTQYF.